Within the sample, the clone carrying this T cell receptor beta chain is medium-sized. Its antigen is as yet unknown. The data are from a study of vaccination and CD4 T cells after COVID-19. Treatment described: approximately 10-day PBMC culture with coronavirus spike peptide pools or control peptides (ViraFEST assay). TCRs were sequenced by ViraFEST after antigen-specific T cells had been expanded with peptide pools. CDR1 is LNHNV, CDR2 YYDKDF, per germline (reference sequence). The germline V and J ends were trimmed by 0 bases and 1 base, with 6 bases remaining between them. CDR3 length: 14 residues. The study sequenced cultured CD4+ T cell DNA using the Oncomine TCR Beta short-read assay. The template was genomic DNA from cultured CD4+ T cells. TCRdb redid the calling of the PCR reads with MiXCR, one entry per CDR3 protein. The table has around 3,700 distinct CDR3 sequences, around two fifths seen once; the top ten hold 25% to 35%.

The chain employs TRBV15 and TRBJ1-2, with D unresolved. The sequence came from a human donor who had recovered from COVID-19. The sequenced material came from CD4+ T cells from blood, cultured in vitro. The CDR3 spells CATSRDPLNYGYTF. The CDR3 DNA sequence: TGTGCCACCAGCAGAGATCCCCTTAACTATGGCTACACCTTC.